These T cell receptor beta chains were read from a single sample in a study of CD8+CD57+ T cells in acquired aplastic anemia. TCRdb re-called the reads with MiXCR, one entry per CDR3 protein. The data show about 180,000 distinct CDR3 sequences, approximately 52% seen once. Sequenced sample: sorted CD4+, CD8+, or CD8+CD57+ T cells (not recorded which) from PBMCs. The origin of the receptors is a human donor with aplastic anemia. The conserved cysteine and the conserved F or W are not part of the CDR3 here.

j_call v_call cdr3_aa
TRBJ2-7 TRBV19 ASSIDLAGSYEQY
TRBJ1-3 TRBV20-1 SAVDRGYRSGNTIY
TRBJ1-2 TRBV11-1 ASSPPPQARRHNYGYT
TRBJ2-3 TRBV20-1 SASIGASTDTQY
TRBJ1-6 TRBV29-1 SAREGGGNSPLH
TRBJ1-6 TRBV27 ASSRAPENSPLH
TRBJ2-7 TRBV7-2 ASSRDTGSYEQY
TRBJ2-3 TRBV24-1 ATSGTASTDTQY
TRBJ2-7 TRBV29-1 SLEGSMTYEQY
TRBJ1-6 TRBV27 ASSFVANSPLH
TRBJ2-3 TRBV10-3 AISGAGTDTQY
TRBJ1-4 TRBV7-9 ASGNEKLF
TRBJ1-1 TRBV4-3 ASSYQRTGGSEAF
TRBJ1-1 TRBV7-6 ASSLAFRTENTEAF
TRBJ2-3 TRBV11-2 ASSQQGGDTDTQY
TRBJ2-7 TRBV10-3 AISVTDIYEQY
TRBJ1-5 TRBV2 ASRWDSNQPQH
TRBJ2-7 TRBV7-9 ASSLRQDDHEQY
TRBJ2-3 TRBV6-1 ASKSWGGIDTQY
TRBJ2-3 TRBV4-2 ASSPPDLALVDTQY
TRBJ1-2 TRBV5-1 ASKEVDRGQGYT
TRBJ1-4 TRBV19 ASSVAGTGSEKLF
TRBJ2-7 TRBV10-3 AIRDESSYEQY
TRBJ2-2 TRBV19 ASSIMASYTGELF
TRBJ2-5 TRBV5-6 ASSLVQVPQETQY
TRBJ1-2 TRBV12-3/TRBV12-4 ASSGADYGYT
TRBJ2-3 TRBV14 ASSQDRRAITQY
TRBJ1-5 TRBV3-1 ASSQDTRESNQPQH
TRBJ2-7 TRBV25-1 ASSLQGNYEQY
TRBJ2-7 TRBV7-9 ASSFPSTGSYEQY
- TRBV18 ASSQLDRPNQPQY
TRBJ2-3 TRBV7-2 ASSLNYPDTQY
TRBJ1-2 TRBV24-1 ATRTAGPHYGYT
TRBJ2-1 TRBV7-6 ASNAGTGFDEQF
TRBJ2-1 TRBV9 ASSVPSGGYNEQF
TRBJ2-3 TRBV10-3 AISENRADTQY
TRBJ1-5 TRBV6-4 ASSERGMGQPQH
TRBJ1-5 TRBV20-1 GALRRSNQPQH
TRBJ2-3 TRBV5-6 ASSPTGAITDTQY
TRBJ1-5 TRBV5-6 ASSARQFLSNQPQH
TRBJ1-5 TRBV24-1 ATSDSEGRSNQPQH
TRBJ1-1 TRBV2 ASSGGQGSTEAF
TRBJ1-1 TRBV5-8 ASTLGVNTEAF
TRBJ2-2 TRBV9 ASSAISGELF
TRBJ2-7 TRBV30 AWSRLGQGYYEQY
TRBJ1-1 TRBV5-1 ASSLRTGAYPEAF
TRBJ2-4 TRBV3-1 ASSQGSGSKNIQY
TRBJ1-5 TRBV19 ASSYRGRQPQH
TRBJ2-3 TRBV19 ASRAGGTDTQY
TRBJ2-7 TRBV2 ASSEAGAYEQY
TRBJ2-1 TRBV24-1 ATTSGTVYNEQF
TRBJ2-3 TRBV9 ASSVRGDPSTDTQY
TRBJ1-6 TRBV4-1 ASSQDRWQGSSYNSPLH
TRBJ1-1 TRBV19 ASSIIRQNTEAL
TRBJ1-5 TRBV5-1 ASSLDLGDTRH